This T cell receptor (beta chain) was sequenced in a study of CD8+CD57+ T cells in acquired aplastic anemia. General study points: With respect to CD8+ Simpson's diversity, patients and controls did not differ significantly.

This clonotype was detected only a few times. The target antigen is unknown. Sequenced patients had shown CD8+CD57+ cell expansion by flow cytometry. A severe acquired aplastic anemia diagnosis applied to all patients. Genomic DNA constituted the template upon which TCR beta VDJ and CDR3 profiling was performed. One entry per CDR3 protein results from TCRdb running MiXCR on the reads. The sample lists 310,000 or so distinct CDR3 sequences; under 60% were seen once. The sequenced sample was sorted CD4+, CD8+, or CD8+CD57+ T cells (not recorded which) from PBMCs. This sequence originates from a human donor with aplastic anemia.

The CDR3 region has the DNA TGTGCCAGCTCCACTCAGGGCTCCTACGAGCAGTACTTC. Residues: CASSTQGSYEQYF. The chain recombines TRBV2 with TRBJ2-7, with D maybe TRBD1 (5 bases). This CDR3 contains 13 residues. Per germline, CDR1 SNHLY and CDR2 FYNNEI. V was shortened by 8 bases and J by 0 bases, with 11 bases between the two germline ends.